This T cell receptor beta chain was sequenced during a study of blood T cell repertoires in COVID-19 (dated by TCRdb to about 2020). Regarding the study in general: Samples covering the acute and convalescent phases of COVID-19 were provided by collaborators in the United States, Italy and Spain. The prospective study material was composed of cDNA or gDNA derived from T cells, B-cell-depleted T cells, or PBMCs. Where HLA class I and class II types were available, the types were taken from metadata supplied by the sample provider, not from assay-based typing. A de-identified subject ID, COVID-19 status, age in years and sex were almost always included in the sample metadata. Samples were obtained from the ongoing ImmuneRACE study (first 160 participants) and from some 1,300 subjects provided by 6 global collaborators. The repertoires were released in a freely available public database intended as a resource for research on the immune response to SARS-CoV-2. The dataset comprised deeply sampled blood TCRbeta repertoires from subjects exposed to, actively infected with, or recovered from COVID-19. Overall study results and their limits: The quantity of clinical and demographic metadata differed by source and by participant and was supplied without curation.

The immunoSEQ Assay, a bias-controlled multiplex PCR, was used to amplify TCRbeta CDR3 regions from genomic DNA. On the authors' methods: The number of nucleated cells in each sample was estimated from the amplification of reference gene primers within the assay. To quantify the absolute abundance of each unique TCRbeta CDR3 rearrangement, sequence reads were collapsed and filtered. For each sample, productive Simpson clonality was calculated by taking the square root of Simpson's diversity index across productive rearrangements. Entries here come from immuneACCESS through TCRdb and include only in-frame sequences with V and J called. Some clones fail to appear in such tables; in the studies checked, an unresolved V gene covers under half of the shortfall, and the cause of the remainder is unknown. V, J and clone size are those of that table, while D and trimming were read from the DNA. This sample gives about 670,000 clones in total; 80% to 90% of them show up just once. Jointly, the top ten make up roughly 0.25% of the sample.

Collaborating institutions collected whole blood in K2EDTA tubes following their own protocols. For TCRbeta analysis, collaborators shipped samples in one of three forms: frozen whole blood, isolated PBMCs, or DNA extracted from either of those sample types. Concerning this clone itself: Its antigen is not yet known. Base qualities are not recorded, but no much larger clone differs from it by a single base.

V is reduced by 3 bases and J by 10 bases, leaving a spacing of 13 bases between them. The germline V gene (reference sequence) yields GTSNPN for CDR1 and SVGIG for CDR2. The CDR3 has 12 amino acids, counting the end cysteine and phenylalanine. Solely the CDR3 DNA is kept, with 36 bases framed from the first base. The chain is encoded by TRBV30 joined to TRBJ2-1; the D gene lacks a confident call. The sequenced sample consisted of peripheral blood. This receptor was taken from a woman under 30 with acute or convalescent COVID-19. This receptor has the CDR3 CAWRPKEREQFF. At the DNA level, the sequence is TGTGCCTGGAGGCCAAAGGAGAGGGAGCAGTTCTTC.